These 6 T cell receptor beta chains were sequenced from one sample in a study of cytomegalovirus exposure and HLA in healthy donors. The PCR ran on 60 Vbeta and 13 Jbeta primers. Clones were read by immunoSEQ multiplex PCR, and TCRdb kept only the in-frame ones, dropping some. The sample consists of fewer than 250,000 clones, 74% of them appearing once. Sequenced material: PBMCs. The receptors come from a woman between 25 and 40 years old in good health and CMV-seropositive.

This clone occurred a few times. J is TRBJ1-1 and V is TRBV6-5; 9 bases align to TRBD1. The CDR3 has 14 residues. Unmatched junction bases numbered 5, after V lost 6 bases and J lost 3 bases. Germline V CDR1 and CDR2: MNHEY, SVGAGI. CDR3 loop: CASSKTGGDTEAFF. CDR3 coding DNA: TGTGCCAGCAGCAAGACAGGGGGGGACACTGAAGCTTTCTTT.

In its sample, this clone was seen once. Different DNA sequences within this sample yield the same CDR3. The rearrangement joins TRBV5-1 to TRBJ2-5, with 7 bases fitting TRBD2. CDR3 length: 14 residues. J was trimmed by 5 bases and V by 0 bases; bases with no gene match: 4. Germline lookup yields CDR1 SGHRS and CDR2 YFSETQ. This CDR3 reads CASSLGGLEETQYF. CDR3 DNA sequence: TGCGCCAGCAGCTTGGGAGGACTAGAGGAGACCCAGTACTTC.

In its sample, this clone was seen a few times. The V call is TRBV6-1, the J call TRBJ2-3; 7 bases align to TRBD2. V gave up 0 bases and J gave up 2 bases; unmatched junction bases: 8. The CDR3 runs 17 residues. The germline V gene encodes CDR1 MNHNS and CDR2 SASEGT. The CDR3 sequence: CASSEALGGGHTDTQYF. DNA for the CDR3: TGTGCCAGCAGTGAAGCGCTTGGGGGAGGGCACACAGATACGCAGTATTTT.

The rearrangement joins TRBV11-1 to TRBJ2-1; 7 nucleotides line up with TRBD1. Looked up from germline, CDR1 is SGHAT and CDR2 is FQDESV (reference sequence). The CDR3 contains 14 residues. The V and J ends lost 5 bases and 7 bases, in that order; junction bases with no gene match: 8. The CDR3 sequence: CASSPRQGSNEQFF. The DNA for the CDR3 is TGTGCCAGCAGCCCCAGACAGGGATCGAATGAGCAGTTCTTC.

The chain joins TRBV7-9 to TRBJ2-3; 14 bases map to TRBD2. The CDR3 has 17 amino acids. V was clipped by 4 bases and J by 2 bases; unmatched bases: 5. Germline CDR1 is SEHNR and CDR2 is FQNEAQ (reference sequence). The CDR3 DNA follows: TGTGCCAGCAGCTCTGGGACTAGCGGGAGCGTCACAGATACGCAGTATTTT. This gives the protein CASSSGTSGSVTDTQYF.

The chain joins TRBV6-1 to TRBJ2-7; TRBD1 matches at 8 bases. Germline V gene data show CDR1 as MNHNS and CDR2 as SASEGT. The trim removed 7 bases at V and 3 bases at J, leaving 11 bases unmatched. The CDR3 extends over 15 amino acids. The CDR3 loop reads CASIGAWTGFYEQYF. In nucleotides, the CDR3 is TGTGCCAGCATAGGGGCCTGGACAGGGTTCTACGAGCAGTACTTC.